This T cell receptor beta chain comes out of a study of blood T cells in healthy people across ages. This CDR3 region has 14 residues. The germline V gene has CDR1 DFQATT and CDR2 SNEGSKA (reference sequence). This clonotype was found a few times. The antigen is undetermined. With a J-beta primer mix and a sample-barcoded 5' primer, a second PCR ran roughly 6 to 12 cycles. TCRdb used MiXCR to reprocess the 5' RACE reads, holding one entry per CDR3 protein. The table has some 1.8 million distinct CDR3 sequences, approximately 39% seen once; the top ten hold 20% to 25%. Study-wide results and caveats: Age showed a roughly linear inverse relationship with TCR beta diversity per million T cells.

What was sequenced was blood. This sequence was found in a human donor in good health. The chain employs TRBV20-1 and TRBJ2-3; maybe TRBD2 (6 bases). The CDR3 reads CRAGLGTQVDTQYF. Written as DNA, the CDR3 is TGCAGGGCGGGCCTGGGGACTCAGGTAGATACGCAGTATTTT.